This TCR beta chain was documented in a study of T-cell memory formation after mild COVID-19. Study as a whole: Largely donor-specific TCR clusters were found.

MiXCR, applied by TCRdb to the 5' RACE reads, yields one record per CDR3 protein. The sample lists about 240,000 distinct CDR3 sequences, roughly a tenth seen once, with approximately 20% in the top ten. Germline-derived CDR1 and CDR2 are LNHDA and SQIVND (reference sequence). Trimming took off 6 bases at V and 6 bases at J, with 17 bases between the two ends. CDR3 length equals 15 residues. Details on this clonotype: The target antigen is unknown.

Study findings and constraints: Pre-infection memory held some responding clones, suggesting pre-existing cross-reactive T cells responded.

This clonotype originated in a young man who had mild COVID-19 (a few samples of this study predate the infection). Cell type and time point are not known. The rearrangement uses TRBV19 and TRBJ2-2; maybe TRBD1 (6 bases). Sequencing used PBMCs or a T cell subset sorted from them (not recorded which). The DNA for the CDR3 is TGTGCCAGTAGCGGCAGGGGAAGGAGGCCCGGGGAGCTGTTTTTT. Translation: CASSGRGRRPGELFF.